Each of the 28 T cell receptor beta chains below was sequenced from the same sample in a study of CD8+CD57+ T cells in acquired aplastic anemia listed by TCRdb under 2018. Sequencing instrument: Illumina HiSeq 2000. Profiling of TCR beta VDJ combinations and CDR3 sequences used genomic DNA as the template. TCRdb applied fastp at Q25 and MiXCR to the public reads, then kept only in-frame beta chains. Merged by CDR3 protein, the rows form single entries marked with the most common genes and DNA. The sample contains about 170,000 distinct CDR3 sequences, roughly 43% of them found a single time. Of the sample, 0.85% to 1.3% is held by the ten largest clones. Flow cytometry had shown CD8+CD57+ cell expansion in the patients selected for sequencing. Sequencing was carried out using sorted CD4+, CD8+, or CD8+CD57+ T cells (not recorded which) from PBMCs. The receptor set was obtained from a human donor with aplastic anemia.

This clonotype was detected only a few times. V and J are TRBV11-3 and TRBJ1-5; 9 bases map to TRBD1. Germline lookup yields CDR1 SGHNT and CDR2 YENEEA. The CDR3 consists of 14 residues. V lost 3 bases and J lost 5; bases outside the gene matches: 2. The CDR3 is CASSFGQGYQPQHF. The CDR3 DNA sequence: TGTGCCAGCAGCTTTGGACAGGGGTATCAGCCCCAGCATTTT.

DNA of the CDR3: TGCGCCAGCAGCCCCTTCTACGGGGGGGAGGCCTACGAGCAGTACTTC. This gives the protein CASSPFYGGEAYEQYF. The rearrangement joins TRBV4-3 to TRBJ2-7; 8 nucleotides match TRBD2. Germline CDR1 and CDR2: LGHNA and YSLEER. V lost 4 bases and J lost 2; bases outside the gene matches: 10. CDR3 length: 16 amino acids.

This clonotype was picked up many times. The chain combines TRBV7-9 with TRBJ1-3; a weak D match, TRBD1 (6 bases). The germline CDR1 and CDR2 sequences are SEHNR and FQNEAQ (reference sequence). The CDR3 has 17 residues. V lost 2 bases to trimming and J lost 0 bases, with 14 bases between them. CDR3 protein: CASSLWRQDRSGNTIYF. The CDR3 nucleotides are TGTGCCAGCAGCTTATGGCGACAGGATCGCTCTGGAAACACCATATATTTT.

V is TRBV14 and J is TRBJ2-2, with D unclear. Germline CDR1 and CDR2: SGHDN and FVKESK. Trimming took off 1 base at V and 4 bases at J, with 4 bases between the two ends. The CDR3 loop spans 13 amino acids. The CDR3 region has the DNA TGTGCCAGCAGCCAAGGGGGCACCGGGGAGCTGTTTTTT. It yields the protein CASSQGGTGELFF.

This clonotype was found many times. This chain joins TRBV7-2 and TRBJ1-4; a weak D match, TRBD1 (5 bases). Germline V lookup: CDR1 SGHTA, CDR2 FQGNSA. The length of the CDR3 is 13 residues. V gave up 1 base and J gave up 10 bases, with 10 bases separating them. The CDR3, as DNA: TGTGCCAGCAGCTTAGGGACGGGGGGAAAACTGTTTTTT. Amino acids: CASSLGTGGKLFF.

In this sample, this clonotype turned up many times. A much larger clone sits a single nucleotide away, making a read error possible. CDR3 nucleotide sequence: TGTGCCGCCAGCAGAGATATGGTACAGGGGTTGGATGGCTACACCTTC. Translated: CAASRDMVQGLDGYTF. The V and J genes are TRBV15 and TRBJ1-2, with 7 positions matching TRBD1. Germline V lookup: CDR1 LNHNV, CDR2 YYDKDF (reference sequence). The CDR3 totals 16 residues.

This clonotype came up a few times. This sequence joins TRBV4-2 and TRBJ2-2; TRBD2 matches 14 bases. The CDR3 contains 18 residues. Germline V gene data show CDR1 as LGHNA and CDR2 as YNFKEQ. V lost 7 bases to trimming and J lost 0 bases; unmatched junction nucleotides: 7. The DNA for the CDR3 is TGTGCCAGCAATAGACTAGCGGGGGGGATCGCGAACACCGGGGAGCTGTTTTTT. Amino acid sequence: CASNRLAGGIANTGELFF.

In regard to this clonotype: An end of the junction differs from the germline gene, which may be a read error. The rearrangement links TRBV7-9 to TRBJ1-2, with unresolved D. Germline values: CDR1 SEHNR, CDR2 FQNEAQ (reference sequence). The CDR3 is 13 amino acids. CDR3 DNA sequence: TGTGCCGGCAGCTTTACAGAGAACTGTGGCTACACCTTC. Translating it yields CAGSFTENCGYTF.

The sample holds many counts of this clonotype. This chain uses TRBV3-1 with TRBJ2-7; D is uncertain. This CDR3 contains 12 residues. V shed 1 base and J shed 12 bases, with 13 bases lying between them. Germline CDR1 LGHDT, CDR2 YNNKEL (reference sequence). Written as DNA, the CDR3 is TGTGCCAGCAGCCAAGTTATCACCCAACTGTACTTC. Amino acids: CASSQVITQLYF.

There are many counts of this clonotype. This chain connects TRBV7-6 to TRBJ2-5; no firm D call. CDR3 size: 14 residues. Trimming removed 0 bases at V and 5 bases at J, with 10 bases between. The germline CDR1 and CDR2 sequences are SGHVS and FNYEAQ. In DNA form, the CDR3 reads TGTGCCAGCAGCTTAGCGGTTGGCCCTGAGACCCAGTACTTC. This translates into CASSLAVGPETQYF.

This clonotype appeared many times. This sequence joins TRBV7-8 and TRBJ2-5; either TRBD1 or TRBD2 may supply D (5 bases each). Per germline, CDR1 SGHVS and CDR2 FQNEAQ. V shed 4 bases and J shed 2 bases, with 8 bases lying between them. The CDR3 loop spans 13 amino acids. Here the CDR3 DNA reads TGTGCCAGCAGCTGGGACCAGCAAGAGACCCAGTACTTC. This sequence encodes CASSWDQQETQYF.

Only a few counts were recorded for this clonotype. CDR3 in amino acids: CSAGGTEAEQYF. CDR3 in DNA: TGCAGTGCTGGAGGGACAGAGGCAGAGCAGTACTTC. The rearrangement joins TRBV20-1 to TRBJ2-7, with TRBD1 as a possible D gene (7 bases). The CDR3 covers 12 residues. Germline V gives CDR1 DFQATT, CDR2 SNEGSKA (reference sequence). Between the trimmed V and J ends, which lost 5 bases and 7 bases, there was a span of 15 bases.

This clonotype showed up just a few times. The chain carries TRBV12-3 or TRBV12-4 and TRBJ1-3; possible D gene TRBD1, 6 bases. This CDR3 spans 17 amino acids. V was trimmed by 7 bases and J by 2 bases, leaving 21 bases between them. The CDR3 protein is CASTPLGGAQTGNTIYF. CDR3 nucleotides: TGTGCCAGCACCCCCTTGGGGGGGGCCCAGACTGGAAACACCATATATTTT.

This clonotype was picked up a small number of times. The chain joins TRBV24-1 to TRBJ1-5, with D perhaps matching TRBD1 (5 bases). Trimming shortened V by 4 bases and J by 5 bases, and 17 bases separated the two germline ends. Germline V lookup: CDR1 KGHDR, CDR2 SFDVKD. The CDR3 spans 16 residues. CDR3 in DNA: TGTGCCACCAGTGACCCCAACGGCAGGGCGGATCAGCCCCAGCATTTT. Residues: CATSDPNGRADQPQHF.

The chain employs TRBV20-1 and TRBJ2-7; weak D call: TRBD2 (6 bases). Trimming removed 5 bases from V and 6 bases from J, with 26 bases in between. Looked up from germline, CDR1 is DFQATT and CDR2 is SNEGSKA (reference sequence). This CDR3 contains 16 residues. In nucleotides, the CDR3 is TGCAGTGCTGTCGGGACTCCACCCCTGAACCCTGCCGAGCAGTACTTC. Translated, it gives CSAVGTPPLNPAEQYF.

V usage is TRBV19 and J usage is TRBJ1-5; D is uncertain. CDR1 is LNHDA, CDR2 SQIVND, per germline (reference sequence). The CDR3 is 11 amino acids. V was clipped by 3 bases and J by 9 bases, with 6 bases between them. CDR3 in amino acids: CASSIDRPQHF. The CDR3 DNA reads TGTGCCAGTAGTATTGACCGGCCCCAGCATTTT.

The rearrangement links TRBV19 to TRBJ1-5; D is unclear. Germline CDR1 is LNHDA and CDR2 is SQIVND (reference sequence). The CDR3 runs 12 residues. V was trimmed by 3 bases and J by 7 bases, leaving 7 bases between them. Written as DNA, the CDR3 is TGTGCCAGTAGTATGTGGCCCCAGCCCCAGCATTTT. Translating gives CASSMWPQPQHF.

This clonotype was seen many times. This sequence joins TRBV19 and TRBJ2-3; 9 nucleotides match TRBD1. Germline trimming cut 6 bases from V and 6 bases from J; bases unmatched to any gene: 10. The V gene's germline CDR1 is LNHDA and CDR2 SQIVND (reference sequence). The CDR3 length is 15 residues. The CDR3 nucleotides are TGTGCCAGTAGCCCCCTGGGGACAGGGCCCGATACGCAGTATTTT. It yields the protein CASSPLGTGPDTQYF.

The gene calls are TRBV15 and TRBJ2-7; D not resolved. CDR3 length: 13 residues. Trimming removed 5 bases from V and 5 bases from J, with 13 bases in between. Germline V lookup: CDR1 LNHNV, CDR2 YYDKDF (reference sequence). CDR3 sequence (DNA): TGTGCCACCAGCTTCCCGGAGTGGGACGAGCAGTACTTC. Amino acid sequence: CATSFPEWDEQYF.

This clonotype appeared many times. The rearrangement links TRBV14 to TRBJ1-1; D gene uncertain. The CDR3 has 15 residues. Germline V CDR1 and CDR2: SGHDN, FVKESK. V dropped 1 base and J dropped 3 bases, with 12 bases sitting between them. The CDR3 reads CASSQGARWHTEAFF. The CDR3 DNA sequence: TGTGCCAGCAGCCAAGGAGCCCGGTGGCACACTGAAGCTTTCTTT.

The chain carries TRBV20-1 and TRBJ1-5; perhaps TRBD1 as D (5 bases). CDR3 length: 13 amino acids. Germline CDR1 DFQATT, CDR2 SNEGSKA (reference sequence). V was cut by 3 bases and J by 3 bases, with 9 bases left in between. The CDR3 region is CSASEGINQPQHF. The CDR3 bases are TGCAGTGCTAGTGAGGGGATCAATCAGCCCCAGCATTTT.

In its sample, this clonotype was seen a few times. The rearrangement joins TRBV29-1 to TRBJ1-3, with D tentatively TRBD1 (6 bases). The CDR3 has 14 amino acids. V lost 0 bases and J 6 bases, leaving 12 bases between the germline ends. CDR1 is SQVTM, CDR2 ANQGSEA, per germline. The CDR3 nucleotides read TGCAGCGTTGAAGATCCTGGGACAACAAACACCATATATTTT. Protein sequence: CSVEDPGTTNTIYF.

The DNA for the CDR3 is TGTGCCAGCAGAATAACGCCCGGGACTAGCGGGAGTCATCGGCAGTTCTTC. Translation: CASRITPGTSGSHRQFF. V and J are TRBV7-3 and TRBJ2-1, with 14 nucleotides matching TRBD2. Trimming removed 6 bases from V and 12 bases from J; junction bases left unmatched: 16. The germline V gene has CDR1 SGHTA and CDR2 FQGTGA. The CDR3 contains 17 residues.

This clonotype came up a few times. Since a much larger clone is just one base distant, this may be a read error. The V gene is TRBV5-8, the J gene TRBJ1-5; no clear D gene. The V and J ends lost 0 bases and 5 bases respectively, with 6 bases between them. This CDR3 is 13 amino acids long. Looked up from germline, CDR1 is SGHTS and CDR2 is YDEGEE. The CDR3 here is CASSLDPDQPQHF. CDR3 bases: TGTGCCAGCAGCTTGGACCCCGATCAGCCCCAGCATTTT.

This clonotype was found many times. The chain combines TRBV4-2 with TRBJ2-7, with D perhaps assigned TRBD1 or TRBD2 (6 bases each). CDR3 size: 15 residues. The germline V gene encodes CDR1 LGHNA and CDR2 YNFKEQ. V lost 1 base, J lost 2 bases, and 12 bases lay in between. The CDR3 nucleotides are TGTGCCAGCAGCCAAGCCGGGGGCTCCACCTACGAGCAGTACTTC. As protein: CASSQAGGSTYEQYF.

This clonotype was seen only a few times. This chain links TRBV28 with TRBJ1-5, with TRBD1 as a possible D gene (5 bases). The CDR3 sequence is 16 residues long. CDR1 and CDR2 (germline): MDHEN, SYDVKM. Between the trimmed V and J ends, which lost 4 bases and 2 bases, there was a span of 15 bases. The CDR3 is CASSSAPGRGNQPQHF. For the CDR3, the DNA is TGTGCCAGCAGTTCGGCCCCAGGGAGGGGCAATCAGCCCCAGCATTTT.

This clonotype occurred many times. The J gene is TRBJ2-1, the V gene TRBV2; D remains unclear. CDR1 is SNHLY and CDR2 is FYNNEI in the germline V gene. The CDR3 is 13 amino acids. The V and J ends lost 6 bases and 3 bases respectively, with 9 bases between them. Here the CDR3 reads CASSGFFYNEQFF. The CDR3 DNA reads as TGTGCCAGCAGCGGGTTCTTCTACAATGAGCAGTTCTTC. The whole variable domain, filled in from reference TRBV2 and TRBJ2-1, reads EPEVTQTPSHQVTQMGQEVILRCVPISNHLYFYWYRQILGQKVEFLVSFYNNEISEKSEIFDDQFSVERPDGSNFTLKIRSTKLEDSAMYFCASSGFFYNEQFFGPGTRLTVL.

In this sample, this clonotype turned up many times. V gene TRBV2 combines with J gene TRBJ2-7; 9 nucleotides match TRBD2. V lost 0 bases to trimming and J lost 2 bases; unmatched junction nucleotides: 2. CDR3 length: 15 residues. CDR1 is SNHLY, CDR2 FYNNEI, per germline. CDR3 residues: CASSEAGGGAYEQYF. As DNA, the CDR3 is TGTGCCAGCAGTGAAGCGGGCGGGGGGGCCTACGAGCAGTACTTC. The variable domain in full, completed from reference TRBV2 and TRBJ2-7, reads EPEVTQTPSHQVTQMGQEVILRCVPISNHLYFYWYRQILGQKVEFLVSFYNNEISEKSEIFDDQFSVERPDGSNFTLKIRSTKLEDSAMYFCASSEAGGGAYEQYFGPGTRLTVT.